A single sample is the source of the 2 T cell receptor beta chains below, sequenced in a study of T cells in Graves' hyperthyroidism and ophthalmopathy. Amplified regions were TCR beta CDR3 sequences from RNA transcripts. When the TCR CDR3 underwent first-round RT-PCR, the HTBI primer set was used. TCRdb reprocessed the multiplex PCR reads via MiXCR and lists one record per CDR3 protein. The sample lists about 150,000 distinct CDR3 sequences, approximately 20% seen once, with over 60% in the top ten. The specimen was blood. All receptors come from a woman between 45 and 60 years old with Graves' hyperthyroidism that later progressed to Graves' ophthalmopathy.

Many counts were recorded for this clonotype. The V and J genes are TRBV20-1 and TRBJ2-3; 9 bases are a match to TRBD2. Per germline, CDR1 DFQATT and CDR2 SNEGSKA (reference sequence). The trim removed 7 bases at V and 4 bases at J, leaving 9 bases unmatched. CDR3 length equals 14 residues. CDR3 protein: CSVAGGPISDTQYF. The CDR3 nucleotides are TGCAGTGTTGCGGGAGGGCCGATATCAGATACGCAGTATTTT.

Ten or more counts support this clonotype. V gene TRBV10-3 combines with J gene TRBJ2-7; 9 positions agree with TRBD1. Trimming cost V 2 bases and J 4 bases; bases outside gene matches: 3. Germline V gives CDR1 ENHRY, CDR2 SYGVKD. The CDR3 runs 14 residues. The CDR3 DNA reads TGTGCCATCAGTGAGAAGGGACAGGGTTACGAGCAGTACTTC. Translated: CAISEKGQGYEQYF.